These 5 T cell receptor beta chains were sequenced from one sample in a study of blood T cell repertoires in COVID-19. The protocol was immunoSEQ multiplex PCR, while the TCRdb copy is restricted to in-frame clones and leaves out a portion. The data contain approximately 110,000 clones, 84% of them seen just once; the ten biggest clones take up 7% to 9.5%. Sample: peripheral blood. The receptors were gathered from a woman older than 75 with active or convalescent COVID-19.

The rearrangement joins TRBV23-1 to TRBJ2-1; TRBD2 agrees at 10 bases. TRBV23-1 counts as an open reading frame of uncertain function. The CDR3 is 17 amino acids. Trimming cost V 1 base and J 4 bases; bases outside gene matches: 7. The CDR3 here is CASSQCDRTSGYNEQFF. The CDR3 DNA sequence: TGCGCCAGCAGTCAATGTGATAGGACTAGCGGTTACAATGAGCAGTTCTTC.

The chain has TRBV7-2 and TRBJ2-1; 9 bases match TRBD2. This CDR3 is built from 14 residues. The germline V gene has CDR1 SGHTA and CDR2 FQGNSA. Trimming removed 10 bases from V and 5 bases from J; junction bases left unmatched: 9. As DNA, the CDR3 is TGTGCCATGCGGGGAGCGGGGGGTAACAATGAGCAGTTCTTC. As protein: CAMRGAGGNNEQFF.

This rearrangement joins TRBV5-1 to TRBJ1-4; possibly TRBD1 for D (5 bases). V lost 0 bases, J lost 4 bases, and 10 bases lay in between. The CDR3 is 15 amino acids. In germline, CDR1 is SGHRS, CDR2 YFSETQ. The CDR3 here is CASSLALGGNEKLFF. The CDR3 DNA reads as TGCGCCAGCAGCTTGGCTCTGGGGGGTAATGAAAAACTGTTTTTT.

The V and J genes are TRBV28 and TRBJ2-7, with TRBD1 matching 7 bases. Trimming took 9 bases from V and 2 from J; bases not matched to a gene: 13. Germline V gene lookup returns CDR1 MDHEN and CDR2 SYDVKM. The CDR3 extends over 15 amino acids. CDR3 residues: CASNTPGQSTYEQYF. The CDR3 DNA follows: TGTGCCAGTAACACTCCGGGACAGTCCACCTACGAGCAGTACTTC.

The V call is TRBV19, the J call TRBJ2-7, with D possibly TRBD2 on 5 matching bases. The germline gives CDR1 LNHDA, CDR2 SQIVND (reference sequence). CDR3 length equals 11 residues. Trimming shortened V by 6 bases and J by 4 bases, and 7 bases separated the two germline ends. CDR3 sequence: CASSPGYEQYF. For the CDR3, the DNA is TGTGCCAGTAGCCCGGGGTACGAGCAGTACTTC.